The rows below give T cell receptor beta chains drawn from one sample of a study of CD8+CD57+ T cells in acquired aplastic anemia. TCRdb reanalysed the reads using MiXCR and keeps one entry per CDR3 protein. The profile shows approximately 200,000 distinct CDR3 sequences, under 65% of them singletons. The specimen was sorted CD4+, CD8+, or CD8+CD57+ T cells (not recorded which) from PBMCs. The origin of the receptors is a human donor in good health. CDR3s include the opening cysteine and the closing phenylalanine or tryptophan. D genes are given only for firm matches. Clone size is given for some rows only: seen once, a few or many times, or a class if the clone is expanded.

TRBJ1-3,NA,NA,TRBV7-9,TGTGCCAGCAGTTCTGGGGGGGTTGGAAACACCATATATTTT,CASSSGGVGNTIYF
TRBJ1-4,NA,TRBD1,TRBV14,TGTGCCAGCAGCTCTACCGGGACAGGGGGTGAAAAACTGTTTTTT,CASSSTGTGGEKLFF
TRBJ1-1,few,NA,TRBV12-3/TRBV12-4,TGTGCCAGCAGTCGCGGGAGGGTGAACACTGAAGCTTTCTTT,CASSRGRVNTEAFF
TRBJ2-7,many,NA,TRBV4-2,TGTGCCAGCAGCCAAGAGGCTCGTCAGCTGAACGAGCAGTACTTC,CASSQEARQLNEQYF
TRBJ2-7,many,NA,TRBV27,TGTGCCAGGAGGGAGGGGGTCCAGAACGAGCAGTACTTC,CARREGVQNEQYF
TRBJ2-1,few,TRBD2,TRBV12-3/TRBV12-4,TGTGCCAGCAGGCCACTAGCGGGGGGGTACAATGAGCAGTTCTTC,CASRPLAGGYNEQFF
TRBJ1-5,NA,TRBD1,TRBV20-1,TGCAGTGCAACGACAGGGGGCTACGAGCAGCCCCAGCATTTT,CSATTGGYEQPQHF
TRBJ1-2,NA,NA,TRBV20-1,TGCAGTGCCCCAGGGGCAGGGCGGAGCGGGGTCTATGGCTACACCTTC,CSAPGAGRSGVYGYTF
TRBJ2-7,NA,NA,TRBV5-1,TGCGCCAGCAGCTCTGGAACAGCCCTATACGAGCAGTACTTC,CASSSGTALYEQYF
TRBJ1-5,many,TRBD1,TRBV2,TGTGCCAGCAGTGAAGAGGGGACAGGGCTTCAGCCCCAGCATTTT,CASSEEGTGLQPQHF
TRBJ2-1,NA,NA,TRBV2,TGTGCCAGCCGGGACCGCGGGGCTTTCAATGAGCAGTTCTTC,CASRDRGAFNEQFF
TRBJ2-1,many,TRBD2,TRBV4-3,TGCGCCAGCAGCCAAGCCGGTAGCGGGGGGGCCTCCTACAATGAGCAGTTCTTC,CASSQAGSGGASYNEQFF
TRBJ2-7,NA,TRBD1,TRBV10-3,TGTGCCATCAGTGAGACGCCCGGGACAGGGGGCGACGAGCAGTACTTC,CAISETPGTGGDEQYF
TRBJ2-7,few,NA,TRBV29-1,TGCAGCGTGAAACGGGCCTACGAGCAGTACTTC,CSVKRAYEQYF
TRBJ1-6,NA,NA,TRBV29-1,TGCAGCGTTAAGGAATCGACCTATAATTCACCCCTCCACTTT,CSVKESTYNSPLHF
TRBJ2-1,NA,TRBD2,TRBV27,TGTGCCAGCAGTTTGACCTACGGGGCTAGCGGGGGACTCAATGAGCAGTTCTTC,CASSLTYGASGGLNEQFF
TRBJ1-2,many,TRBD1,TRBV5-1,TGCGCCAGCAGACCGGGACAGGGGGGTAATGGCTACACCTTC,CASRPGQGGNGYTF
TRBJ1-1,NA,NA,TRBV5-5,TGTGCCAGCAGCCCCCGGGACACCAGGCAAACTGAAGCTTTCTTT,CASSPRDTRQTEAFF
TRBJ2-7,NA,NA,TRBV20-1,TGCAGTGCCCTATTTCCTGCGGCCCTAGAGCAGTACTTC,CSALFPAALEQYF
TRBJ1-1,few,NA,TRBV10-3,TGTGCCATCACGTCAGAGGTGAACACTGAAGCTTTCTTT,CAITSEVNTEAFF
TRBJ2-3,NA,TRBD2,TRBV20-1,TGCAGTGCTAGAGGGGCTAGCGGGACCCCAGATACGCAGTATTTT,CSARGASGTPDTQYF
TRBJ1-2,many,TRBD1,TRBV12-3/TRBV12-4,TGTGCCAGCAGTTTAGGACAGGGGCTTAACTATGGCTACACCTTC,CASSLGQGLNYGYTF
TRBJ2-1,NA,TRBD1,TRBV24-1,TGTGCCACCAGTGGTCAGACAGGGGGATCCTACAATGAGCAGTTCTTC,CATSGQTGGSYNEQFF
TRBJ2-5,many,NA,TRBV10-1,TGCGCCAGCACCAACAGGGAGCGAGAGACCCAGTACTTC,CASTNRERETQYF
TRBJ2-7,NA,TRBD2,TRBV5-4,TGTGCCAGCAGCTTGCCCCGCGGGAGGGTGCACGAGCAGTACTTC,CASSLPRGRVHEQYF
TRBJ2-1,NA,NA,TRBV7-2,TGTGCCAGCAGCTTAGGGGAGGGGACAGCCTACAATGAGCAGTTCTTC,CASSLGEGTAYNEQFF
TRBJ1-4,NA,NA,TRBV24-1,TGTGCCACCAGTGATACGAATCGGAATGAAAAACTGTTTTTT,CATSDTNRNEKLFF
TRBJ1-2,NA,NA,TRBV15,TGTGCCACCAGCAGGGCTCTGGACACCCAAACCCCAGGCTACACCTTC,CATSRALDTQTPGYTF
TRBJ1-2,many,NA,TRBV5-4,TGTGCCAGCAGCTTGGAGCGGGGGTTCGACTACTACACCTTC,CASSLERGFDYYTF
TRBJ2-1,NA,NA,TRBV7-2,TGTGCCAGCAGCTTTGGGGGCGGGAACAATGAGCAGTTCTTC,CASSFGGGNNEQFF